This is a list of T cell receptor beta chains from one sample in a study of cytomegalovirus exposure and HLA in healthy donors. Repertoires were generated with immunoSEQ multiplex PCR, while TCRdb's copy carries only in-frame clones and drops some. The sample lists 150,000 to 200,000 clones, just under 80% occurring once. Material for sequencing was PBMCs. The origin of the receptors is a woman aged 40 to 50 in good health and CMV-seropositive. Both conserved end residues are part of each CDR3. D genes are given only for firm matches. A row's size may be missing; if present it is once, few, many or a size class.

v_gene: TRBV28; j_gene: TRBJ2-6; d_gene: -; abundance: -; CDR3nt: TGTGCCAGCTCACCGGGACTGGGTTCTGGGGCCAACGTCCTGACTTTC; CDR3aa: CASSPGLGSGANVLTF
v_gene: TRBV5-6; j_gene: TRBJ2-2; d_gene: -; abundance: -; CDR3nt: TGTGCCAGCAGCTTTTATTTACAGGGTGTGAGCACCGGGGAGCTGTTTTTT; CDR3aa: CASSFYLQGVSTGELFF
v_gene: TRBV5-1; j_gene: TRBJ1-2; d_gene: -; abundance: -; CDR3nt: TGCGCCAGCAGCGGGTCGGAGGGAAGAGTGAATGGCTACACCTTC; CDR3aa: CASSGSEGRVNGYTF
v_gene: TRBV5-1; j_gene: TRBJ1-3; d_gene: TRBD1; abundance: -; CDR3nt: TGCGCCAGCAGCTTGAAACAGGGGACCGCTGGAAACACCATATATTTT; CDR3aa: CASSLKQGTAGNTIYF
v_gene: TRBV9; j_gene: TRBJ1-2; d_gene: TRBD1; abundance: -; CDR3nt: TGTGCCAGCAGCGTAGGACAGGGTTATAATGGCTACACCTTC; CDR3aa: CASSVGQGYNGYTF
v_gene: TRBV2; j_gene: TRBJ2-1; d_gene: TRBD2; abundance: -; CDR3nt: TGTGCCAGCAGTGAGTCGCGGGGGGGACGAGGGGAGCAGTTCTTC; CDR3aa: CASSESRGGRGEQFF
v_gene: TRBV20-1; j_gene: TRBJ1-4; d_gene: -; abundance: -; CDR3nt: TGCAGTGCTAGTCAAAATGAAAAACTGTTTTTT; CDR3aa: CSASQNEKLFF
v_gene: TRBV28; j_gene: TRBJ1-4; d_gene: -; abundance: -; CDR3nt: TGTGCCAGCAGCCCTAATGCGGGGCAACACGAAAAACTGTTTTTT; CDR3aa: CASSPNAGQHEKLFF
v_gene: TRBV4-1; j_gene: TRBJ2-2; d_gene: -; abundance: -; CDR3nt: TGCGCCAGCAGCCAGAAGATGGTCCAGGTTAACACCGGGGAGCTGTTTTTT; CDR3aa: CASSQKMVQVNTGELFF
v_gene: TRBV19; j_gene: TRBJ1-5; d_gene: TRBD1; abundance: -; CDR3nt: TGTGCCAGTAGGACGACAGGGGGGGGCAATCAGCCCCAGCATTTT; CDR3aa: CASRTTGGGNQPQHF
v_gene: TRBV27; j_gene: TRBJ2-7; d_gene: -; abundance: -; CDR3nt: TGTGCCAGCAGTCAACAGGGCCTTGCACGTAACGAGCAGTACTTC; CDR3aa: CASSQQGLARNEQYF
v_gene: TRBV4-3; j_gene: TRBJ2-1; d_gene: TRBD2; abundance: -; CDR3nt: TGCGCCAGCAGCCGAGCGGGGGGGACTAGCGGTTACAATGAGCAGTTCTTC; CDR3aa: CASSRAGGTSGYNEQFF
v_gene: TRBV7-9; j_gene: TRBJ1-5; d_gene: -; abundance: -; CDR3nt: TGTGCCAGCAGCCCGCGGGACAGCAATCAGCCCCAGCATTTT; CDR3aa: CASSPRDSNQPQHF
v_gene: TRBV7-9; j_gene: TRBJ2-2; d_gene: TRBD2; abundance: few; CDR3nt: TGTGCCAGCAGCTCCTCCGGGACTAGCGGGGGGGTCTATCCCGGGGAGCTGTTTTTT; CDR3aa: CASSSSGTSGGVYPGELFF
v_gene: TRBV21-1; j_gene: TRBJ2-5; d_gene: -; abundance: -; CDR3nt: TGTGCCAGCAGCAAAGCGCCTATGCCTAAAGAGACCCAGTACTTC; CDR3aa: CASSKAPMPKETQYF
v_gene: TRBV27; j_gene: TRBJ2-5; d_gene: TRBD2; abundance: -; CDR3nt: TGTGCCAGCAGTGCGCGGGGGGGAGTCGGGGAGACCCAGTACTTC; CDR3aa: CASSARGGVGETQYF
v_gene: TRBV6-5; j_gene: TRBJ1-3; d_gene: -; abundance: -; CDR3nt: TGTGCCAGCAGTGAAGTGGGGGCGAACACCATATATTTT; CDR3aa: CASSEVGANTIYF
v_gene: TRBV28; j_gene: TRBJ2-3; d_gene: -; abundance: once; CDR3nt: TGTGCCAGCAGTTTATCCAGGGATGAGCAGTATTTT; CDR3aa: CASSLSRDEQYF
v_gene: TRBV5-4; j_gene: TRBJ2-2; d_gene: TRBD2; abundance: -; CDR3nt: TGTGCCAGCAGCTTGGTGGGACTAGAGACCGGGGAGCTGTTTTTT; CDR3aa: CASSLVGLETGELFF
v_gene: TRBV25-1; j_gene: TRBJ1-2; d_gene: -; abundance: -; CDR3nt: TGTGCCAGCAGTGAACCGGGAGATCCCCATGGCTACACCTTC; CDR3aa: CASSEPGDPHGYTF
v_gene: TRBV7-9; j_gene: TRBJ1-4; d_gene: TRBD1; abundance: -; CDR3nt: TGTGCCAGCAGCGTGAACAGGGGAGCGGGTGAAAAACTGTTTTTT; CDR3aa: CASSVNRGAGEKLFF
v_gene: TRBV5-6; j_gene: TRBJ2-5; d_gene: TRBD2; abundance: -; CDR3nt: TGTGCCAGCAGCTCCCGACTAGCGGGGATGTACCAAGAGACCCAGTACTTC; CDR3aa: CASSSRLAGMYQETQYF
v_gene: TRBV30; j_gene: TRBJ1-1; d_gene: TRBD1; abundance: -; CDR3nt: TGTGCCTACTCCGAGAGGGGGCGAGCTTTCTTT; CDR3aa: CAYSERGRAFF
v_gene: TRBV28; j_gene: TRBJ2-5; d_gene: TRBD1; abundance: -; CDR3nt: TGTGCCAGCAGTTTAGGAGGGACAGGTGGACGGGAGACCCAGTACTTC; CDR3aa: CASSLGGTGGRETQYF
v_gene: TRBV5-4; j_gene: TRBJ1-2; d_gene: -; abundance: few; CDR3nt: TGTGCCAGCAGCCCGCCCGGGTACTATGGCTACACCTTC; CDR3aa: CASSPPGYYGYTF
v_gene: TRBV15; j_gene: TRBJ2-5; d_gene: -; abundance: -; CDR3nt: TGTGCCACCAGCAGAGCAGGGTCCGGGGGGACCCAGTACTTC; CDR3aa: CATSRAGSGGTQYF
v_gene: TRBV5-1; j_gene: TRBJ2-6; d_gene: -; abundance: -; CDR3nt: TGCGCCAGCAGCTTGGACGCGGTACCTACCTGGGGGGCCAACGTCCTGACTTTC; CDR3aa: CASSLDAVPTWGANVLTF
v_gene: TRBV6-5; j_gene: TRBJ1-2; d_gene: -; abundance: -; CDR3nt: TGTGCCAGCAGCCTGGGGGGAGGTAGCTATGGCTACACCTTC; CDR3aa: CASSLGGGSYGYTF
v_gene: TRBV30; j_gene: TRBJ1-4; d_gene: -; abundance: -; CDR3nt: TGTGCCTGGACCCGGTATAATGAAAAACTGTTTTTT; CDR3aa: CAWTRYNEKLFF
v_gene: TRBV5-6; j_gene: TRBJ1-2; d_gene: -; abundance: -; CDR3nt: TGTGCCAGCAGCTTGGGACTGCAAACTAACTATGGCTACACCTTC; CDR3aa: CASSLGLQTNYGYTF
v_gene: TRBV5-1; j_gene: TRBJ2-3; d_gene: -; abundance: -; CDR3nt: TGCGCCAGCAGCTTGGCCGGGGGGCCCACAGATACGCAGTATTTT; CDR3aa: CASSLAGGPTDTQYF
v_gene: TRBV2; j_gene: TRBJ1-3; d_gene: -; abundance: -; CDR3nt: TGTGCCAGCAGTGTGAGACAGCAGATCTCTGGAAACACCATATATTTT; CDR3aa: CASSVRQQISGNTIYF
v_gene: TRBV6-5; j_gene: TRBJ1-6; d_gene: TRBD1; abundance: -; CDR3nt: TGTGCCAGCAGTTATCGACAGGGTCATTCACCCCTCCACTTT; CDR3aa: CASSYRQGHSPLHF
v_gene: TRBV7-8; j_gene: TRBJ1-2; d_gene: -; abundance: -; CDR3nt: TGTGCCAGCAGCTTAGGCGAGTTGAGCTATGGCTACACCTTC; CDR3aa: CASSLGELSYGYTF
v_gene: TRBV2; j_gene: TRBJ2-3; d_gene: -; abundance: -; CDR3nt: TGTGCCAGCAGCGAAAACCTACTCGGGGGTACTAGCACAGATACGCAGTATTTT; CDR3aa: CASSENLLGGTSTDTQYF
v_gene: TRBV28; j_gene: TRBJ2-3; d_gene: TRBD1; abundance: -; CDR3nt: TGTGCCAGCAGTTTAGGGCCAGGGGGTAGCACAGATACGCAGTATTTT; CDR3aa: CASSLGPGGSTDTQYF
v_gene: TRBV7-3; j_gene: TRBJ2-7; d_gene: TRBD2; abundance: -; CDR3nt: TGTGCCAGCAGCTTGACTAGCGGGGGGGGGCAGTACTTC; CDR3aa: CASSLTSGGGQYF
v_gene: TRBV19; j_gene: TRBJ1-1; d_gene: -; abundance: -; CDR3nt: TGTGCCAGTACGGCGGGGGTAGTTGCTTTCTTT; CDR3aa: CASTAGVVAFF
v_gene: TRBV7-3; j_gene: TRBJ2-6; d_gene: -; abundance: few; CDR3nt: TGTGCCAGCAGCTTATCAGGGGTCGGGGCCAACGTCCTGACTTTC; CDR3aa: CASSLSGVGANVLTF
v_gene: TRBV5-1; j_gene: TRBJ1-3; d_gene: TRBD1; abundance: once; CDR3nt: TGCGCCAGCAGCTTGGCCGGGACAGGGTCTGGAAACACCATATATTTT; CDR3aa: CASSLAGTGSGNTIYF
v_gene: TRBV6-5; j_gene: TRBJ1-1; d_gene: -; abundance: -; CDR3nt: TGTGCCAGCAGCCCTACAGGGATCGTAAACACTGAAGCTTTCTTT; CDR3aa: CASSPTGIVNTEAFF
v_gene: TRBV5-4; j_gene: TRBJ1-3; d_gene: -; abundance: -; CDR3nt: TGTGCCAGCAGCTTGTCGGGTTCTGGAAACACCATATATTTT; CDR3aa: CASSLSGSGNTIYF
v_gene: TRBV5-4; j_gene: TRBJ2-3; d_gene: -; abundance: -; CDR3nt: TGTGCCAGCAGCTTTGCGGGTGGGGAAATAGATACGCAGTATTTT; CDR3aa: CASSFAGGEIDTQYF
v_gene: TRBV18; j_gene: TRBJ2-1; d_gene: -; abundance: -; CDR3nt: TGTGCCAGCTCACCCGACGGATCTAGTGCGCAGTTCTTC; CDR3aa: CASSPDGSSAQFF
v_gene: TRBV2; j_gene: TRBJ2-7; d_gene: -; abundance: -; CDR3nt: TGTGCCAGCAGTGAAGCTCAACGTTGGAGAGAGCAGTACTTC; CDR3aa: CASSEAQRWREQYF
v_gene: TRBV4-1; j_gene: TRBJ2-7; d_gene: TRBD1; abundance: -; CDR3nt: TGCGCCAGCAGCCAATCAGATAGTGGACAGGGTCACGAGCAGTACTTC; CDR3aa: CASSQSDSGQGHEQYF
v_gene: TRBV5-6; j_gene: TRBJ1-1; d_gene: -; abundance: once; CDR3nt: TGTGCCAGCAGCCAGGGCACTGAAGCTTTCTTT; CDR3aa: CASSQGTEAFF
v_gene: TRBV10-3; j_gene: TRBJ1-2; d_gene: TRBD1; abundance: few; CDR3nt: TGTGCCATCAGCGAGGACAGGACGGGGATCTATGGCTACACCTTC; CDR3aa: CAISEDRTGIYGYTF
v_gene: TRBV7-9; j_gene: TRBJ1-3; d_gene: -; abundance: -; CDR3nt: TGTGCCAGCAGCTTAGCAGAGCTCTCCTCTGGAAACACCATATATTTT; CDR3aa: CASSLAELSSGNTIYF
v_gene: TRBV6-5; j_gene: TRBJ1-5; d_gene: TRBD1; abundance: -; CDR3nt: TGTGCCAGCAAGGGACAGGGTGAAATTCAGCCCCAGCATTTT; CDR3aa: CASKGQGEIQPQHF
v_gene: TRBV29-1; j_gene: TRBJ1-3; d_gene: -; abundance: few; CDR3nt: TGCATCCAGGAGGGGGGGGCCTCTGGAAACACCATATATTTT; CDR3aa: CIQEGGASGNTIYF
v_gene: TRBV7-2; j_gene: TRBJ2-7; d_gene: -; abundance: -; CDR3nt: TGTGCCAGCAGCTTAATAAGGCAGGGAAGACACGAGCAGTACTTC; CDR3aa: CASSLIRQGRHEQYF
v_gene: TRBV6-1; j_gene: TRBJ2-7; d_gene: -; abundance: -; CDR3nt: TGTGCCAGCAGTGAACGCCCCAGGCTCGAGCAGTACTTC; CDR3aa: CASSERPRLEQYF
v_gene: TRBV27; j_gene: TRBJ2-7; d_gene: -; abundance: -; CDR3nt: TGTGCCAGCAGCCGAGATGGCTACGAGCAGTACTTC; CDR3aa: CASSRDGYEQYF
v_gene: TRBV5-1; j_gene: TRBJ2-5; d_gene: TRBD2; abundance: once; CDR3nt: TGCGCCAGCAGCTTGGTCATGGGGGGGGTGGAGGAGACCCAGTACTTC; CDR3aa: CASSLVMGGVEETQYF
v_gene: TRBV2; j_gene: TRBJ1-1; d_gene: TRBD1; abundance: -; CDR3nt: TGTGCCAGCAGTGGGAGGGGACAGGGAGCTTTCTTT; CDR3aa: CASSGRGQGAFF
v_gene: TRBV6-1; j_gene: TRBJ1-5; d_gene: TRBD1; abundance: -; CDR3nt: TGTGCCAGCAGTCAGACAGGGTATCAGCCCCAGCATTTT; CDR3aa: CASSQTGYQPQHF
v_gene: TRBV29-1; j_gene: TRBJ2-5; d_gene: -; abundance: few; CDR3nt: TGCAGCGTTGAGGAGGGTGGGGAGACCCAGTACTTC; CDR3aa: CSVEEGGETQYF
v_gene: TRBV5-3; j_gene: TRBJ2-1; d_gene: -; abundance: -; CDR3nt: TGTGCCAGAAGCTTGGCCCAATCATCCTCCTACAATGAGCAGTTCTTC; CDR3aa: CARSLAQSSSYNEQFF
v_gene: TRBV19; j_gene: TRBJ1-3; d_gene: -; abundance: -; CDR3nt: TGTGCCAGTAAAACGAGGGGGACTGGAAACACCATATATTTT; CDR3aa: CASKTRGTGNTIYF